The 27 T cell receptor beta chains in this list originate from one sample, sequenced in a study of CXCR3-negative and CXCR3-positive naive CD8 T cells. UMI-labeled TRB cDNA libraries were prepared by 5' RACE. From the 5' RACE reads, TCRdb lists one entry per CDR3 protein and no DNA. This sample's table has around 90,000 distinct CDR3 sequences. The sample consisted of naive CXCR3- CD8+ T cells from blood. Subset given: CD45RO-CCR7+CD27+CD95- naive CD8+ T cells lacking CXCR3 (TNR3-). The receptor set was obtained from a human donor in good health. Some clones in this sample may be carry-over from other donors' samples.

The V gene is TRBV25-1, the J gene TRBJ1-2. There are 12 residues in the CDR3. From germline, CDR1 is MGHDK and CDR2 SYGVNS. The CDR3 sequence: CASSDGQWGYTF.

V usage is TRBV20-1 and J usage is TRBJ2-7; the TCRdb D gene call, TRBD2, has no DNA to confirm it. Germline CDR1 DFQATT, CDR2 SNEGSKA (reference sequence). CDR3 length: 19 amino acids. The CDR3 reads CSARDKLAGGPRITRQQYF.

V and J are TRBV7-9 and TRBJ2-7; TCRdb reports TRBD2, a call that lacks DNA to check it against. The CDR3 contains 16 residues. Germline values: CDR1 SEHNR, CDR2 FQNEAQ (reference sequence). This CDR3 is CASSFHQTSGGHEQYF.

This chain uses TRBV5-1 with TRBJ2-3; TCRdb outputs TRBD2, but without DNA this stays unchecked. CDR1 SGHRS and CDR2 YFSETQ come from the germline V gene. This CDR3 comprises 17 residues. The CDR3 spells CASSPSGNRVVTDTQYF. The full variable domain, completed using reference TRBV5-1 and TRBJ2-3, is KAGVTQTPRYLIKTRGQQVTLSCSPISGHRSVSWYQQTPGQGLQFLFEYFSETQRNKGNFPGRFSGRQFSNSRSEMNVSTLELGDSALYLCASSPSGNRVVTDTQYFGPGTRLTVL.

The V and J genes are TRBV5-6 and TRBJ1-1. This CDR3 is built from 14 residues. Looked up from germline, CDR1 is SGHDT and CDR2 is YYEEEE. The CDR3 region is CASSLVWRDTEAFF.

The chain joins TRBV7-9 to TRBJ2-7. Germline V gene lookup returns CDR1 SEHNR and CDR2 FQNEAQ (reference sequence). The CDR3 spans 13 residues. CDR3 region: CASSRRTSYEQYF.

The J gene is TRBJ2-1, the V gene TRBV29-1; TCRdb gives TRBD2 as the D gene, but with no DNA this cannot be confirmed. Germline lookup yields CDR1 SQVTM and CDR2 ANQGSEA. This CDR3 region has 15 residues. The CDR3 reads CSVHVAGPSYNEQFF.

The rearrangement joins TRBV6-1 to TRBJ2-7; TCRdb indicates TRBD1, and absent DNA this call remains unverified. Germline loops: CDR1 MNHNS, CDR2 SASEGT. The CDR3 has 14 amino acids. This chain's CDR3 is CASSEWGAHYEQYF.

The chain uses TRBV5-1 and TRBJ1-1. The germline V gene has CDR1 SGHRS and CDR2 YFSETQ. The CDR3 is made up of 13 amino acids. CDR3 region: CASRRSSTTEAFF.

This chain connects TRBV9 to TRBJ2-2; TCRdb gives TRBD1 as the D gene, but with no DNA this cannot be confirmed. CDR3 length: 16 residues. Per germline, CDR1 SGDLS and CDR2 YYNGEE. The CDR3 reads CASSVGGTGGTGELFF.

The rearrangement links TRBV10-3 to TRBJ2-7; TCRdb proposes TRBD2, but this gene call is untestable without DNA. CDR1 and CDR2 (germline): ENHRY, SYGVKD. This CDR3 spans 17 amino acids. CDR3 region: CAISDGGLREGDYEQYF.

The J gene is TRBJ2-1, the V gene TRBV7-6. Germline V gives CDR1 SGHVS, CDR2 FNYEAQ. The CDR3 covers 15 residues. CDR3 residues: CASSLFTSSYNEQFF.

The CDR3 spells CASSLVPPSGTNTGELFF. The rearrangement links TRBV7-6 to TRBJ2-2; TCRdb's D gene call, TRBD2, goes unchecked for lack of DNA. The CDR3 runs to 18 residues. Per germline, CDR1 SGHVS and CDR2 FNYEAQ. Looking up the rest from reference TRBV7-6 and TRBJ2-2 gives the full variable domain: GAGVSQSPRYKVTKRGQDVALRCDPISGHVSLYWYRQALGQGPEFLTYFNYEAQQDKSGLPNDRFSAERPEGSISTLTIQRTEQRDSAMYRCASSLVPPSGTNTGELFFGEGSRLTVL.

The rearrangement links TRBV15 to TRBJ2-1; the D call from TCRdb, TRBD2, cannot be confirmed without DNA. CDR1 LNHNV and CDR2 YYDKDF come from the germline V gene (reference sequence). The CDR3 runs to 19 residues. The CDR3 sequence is CATSRARLGAASSYNEQFF.

CDR3 protein: CASSEAGNTEAFF. The V gene is TRBV6-5, the J gene TRBJ1-1. The CDR3 consists of 13 residues. The germline gives CDR1 MNHEY, CDR2 SVGAGI.

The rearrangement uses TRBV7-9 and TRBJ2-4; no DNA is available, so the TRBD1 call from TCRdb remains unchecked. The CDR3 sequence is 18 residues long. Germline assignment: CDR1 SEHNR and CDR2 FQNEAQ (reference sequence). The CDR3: CASSTQTGVSLGSDIQYF.

The CDR3 reads CASSQPREVGNTGELFF. V gene TRBV4-3 combines with J gene TRBJ2-2; with no DNA, the TCRdb D assignment of TRBD1 cannot be verified. The germline V gene encodes CDR1 LGHNA and CDR2 YSLEER. The CDR3 loop spans 17 amino acids.

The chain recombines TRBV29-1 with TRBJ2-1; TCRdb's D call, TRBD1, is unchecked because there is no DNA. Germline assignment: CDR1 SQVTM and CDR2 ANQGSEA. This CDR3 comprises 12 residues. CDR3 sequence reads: CSVGLGGHEQFF.

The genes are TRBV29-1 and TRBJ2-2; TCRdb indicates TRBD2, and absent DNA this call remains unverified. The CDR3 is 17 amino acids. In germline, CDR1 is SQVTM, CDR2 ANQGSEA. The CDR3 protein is CSVIYGLAGSNTGELFF.

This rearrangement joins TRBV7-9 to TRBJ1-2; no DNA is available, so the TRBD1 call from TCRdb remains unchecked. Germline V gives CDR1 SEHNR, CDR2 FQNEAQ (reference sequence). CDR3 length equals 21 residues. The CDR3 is CASSTTGTGAPLASSNYGYTF.

The CDR3 is CASSKGPGQGRYEQYF. V usage is TRBV21-1 and J usage is TRBJ2-7; the TCRdb call, TRBD1, lacks DNA for checking. TRBV21-1 is a pseudogene. The CDR3 has 16 residues.

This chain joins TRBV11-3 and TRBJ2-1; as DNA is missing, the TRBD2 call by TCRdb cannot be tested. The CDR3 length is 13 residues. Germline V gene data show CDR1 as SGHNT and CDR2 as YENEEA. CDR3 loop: CASSVAGGGEQFF. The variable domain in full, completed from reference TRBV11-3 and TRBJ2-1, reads EAGVVQSPRYKIIEKKQPVAFWCNPISGHNTLYWYLQNLGQGPELLIRYENEEAVDDSQLPKDRFSAERLKGVDSTLKIQPAELGDSAVYLCASSVAGGGEQFFGPGTRLTVL.

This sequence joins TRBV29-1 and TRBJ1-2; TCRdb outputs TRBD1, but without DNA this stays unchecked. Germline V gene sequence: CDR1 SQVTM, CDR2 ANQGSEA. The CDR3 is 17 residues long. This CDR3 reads CSVGGMTGGLFLGGYTF.

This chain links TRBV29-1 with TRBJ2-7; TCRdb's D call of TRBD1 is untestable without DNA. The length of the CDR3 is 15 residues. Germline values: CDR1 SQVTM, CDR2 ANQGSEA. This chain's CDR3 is CSVARSGNPSYEQYF.

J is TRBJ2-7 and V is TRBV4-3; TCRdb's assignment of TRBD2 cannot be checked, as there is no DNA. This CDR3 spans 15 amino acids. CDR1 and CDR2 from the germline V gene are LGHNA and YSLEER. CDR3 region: CASSQRTSGGYEQYF.

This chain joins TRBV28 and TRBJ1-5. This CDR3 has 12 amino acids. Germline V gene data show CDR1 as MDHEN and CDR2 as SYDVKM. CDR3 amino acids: CASSLPNQPQHF.

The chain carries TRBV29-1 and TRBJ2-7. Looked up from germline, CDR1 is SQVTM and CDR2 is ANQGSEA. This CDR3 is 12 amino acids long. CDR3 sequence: CSVVDGSYEQYF.